This TCR beta chain was captured by sequencing in a study of blood T cells in healthy people across ages. General study points: Getting older went along with TCR beta diversity per million T cells dropping roughly linearly. Investigators treated diversity estimates from one million T cells as underestimates.

Alongside a J-beta primer mix, a sample-barcoded 5' primer served in a second PCR lasting about 7 to 11 cycles. TCRdb ran MiXCR on the 5' RACE reads and lists one entry per CDR3 protein. The sample has roughly 1.9 million distinct CDR3 sequences; 30% to 40% are singletons. In germline, CDR1 is SGHKS, CDR2 YYEKEE (reference sequence). The CDR3 contains 14 residues. V lost 2 bases and J 3 bases, leaving 11 bases between the germline ends. Remarks on this clonotype: Its antigen remains unidentified.

Researchers collected 9 to 10 milliliters of peripheral blood from every single donor. This chain links TRBV5-5 with TRBJ1-2, with unresolved D. The sequencing sample was made of blood. This sequence originates from a human donor in good health. The chain's CDR3 is CASSFGSDDYGYTF. In DNA, the CDR3 is TGTGCCAGCAGCTTCGGATCCGACGACTATGGCTACACCTTC.